Listed below are T cell receptor beta chains from one sample, sequenced in a study of blood T cell repertoires in COVID-19. Sequencing was performed with immunoSEQ multiplex PCR; in TCRdb, only in-frame clones are kept and a portion is missing. The table lists approximately 300,000 clones, around nine tenths of them singletons. Sequenced material: peripheral blood. All receptors derive from a woman younger than 45 with COVID-19, enrolled during active disease. Each CDR3 is given with its conserved first and last residue. The D gene is left open where the match is weak. Clone size, where shown, is once, few, many, or a class for clones that have expanded.

V gene: TRBV19; J gene: TRBJ2-1; D gene: TRBD2; clone size: -; CDR3 protein: CASTRTSQYNEQFF; CDR3 DNA: TGTGCCAGTACCCGGACTAGTCAGTACAATGAGCAGTTCTTC
V gene: TRBV13; J gene: TRBJ1-5; D gene: -; clone size: -; CDR3 protein: CASSLGPAAQPQHF; CDR3 DNA: TGTGCCAGCAGCTTAGGTCCCGCGGCACAGCCCCAGCATTTT
V gene: TRBV18; J gene: TRBJ1-2; D gene: -; clone size: -; CDR3 protein: CASSPTGTSVINYGYTF; CDR3 DNA: TGTGCCAGCTCTCCAACCGGGACATCTGTAATTAACTATGGCTACACCTTC
V gene: TRBV2; J gene: TRBJ1-1; D gene: TRBD1; clone size: once; CDR3 protein: CASSAGGYTEAFF; CDR3 DNA: TGTGCCAGCAGTGCAGGGGGTTACACTGAAGCTTTCTTT
V gene: TRBV11-3; J gene: TRBJ2-5; D gene: TRBD1; clone size: -; CDR3 protein: CASSQGTAGTQYF; CDR3 DNA: TGTGCCAGCAGCCAAGGGACAGCTGGGACCCAGTACTTC
V gene: TRBV2; J gene: TRBJ1-5; D gene: -; clone size: -; CDR3 protein: CASSERGALGNQPQHF; CDR3 DNA: TGTGCCAGCAGTGAGCGGGGGGCGTTGGGTAATCAGCCCCAGCATTTT
V gene: TRBV7-9; J gene: TRBJ1-2; D gene: TRBD1; clone size: -; CDR3 protein: CASTDRAYGYTF; CDR3 DNA: TGTGCCAGCACTGACAGGGCTTATGGCTACACCTTC
V gene: TRBV30; J gene: TRBJ2-3; D gene: -; clone size: -; CDR3 protein: CAWTQGLGTDTQYF; CDR3 DNA: TGTGCCTGGACCCAGGGTTTAGGCACAGATACGCAGTATTTT
V gene: TRBV4-1; J gene: TRBJ1-1; D gene: -; clone size: -; CDR3 protein: CASSQAGHKNTEAFF; CDR3 DNA: TGCGCCAGCAGCCAAGCGGGACACAAGAACACTGAAGCTTTCTTT
V gene: TRBV24-1; J gene: TRBJ2-1; D gene: -; clone size: once; CDR3 protein: CATSDLPTGPYNEQFF; CDR3 DNA: TGTGCCACCAGTGATTTACCGACAGGACCCTACAATGAGCAGTTCTTC
V gene: TRBV2; J gene: TRBJ2-7; D gene: -; clone size: -; CDR3 protein: CASTRDTGIGEQYF; CDR3 DNA: TGTGCCAGCACGAGGGACACAGGAATAGGGGAGCAGTACTTC
V gene: TRBV19; J gene: TRBJ2-5; D gene: -; clone size: -; CDR3 protein: CASSKQGRETQYF; CDR3 DNA: TGTGCCAGTAGTAAACAGGGAAGAGAGACCCAGTACTTC
V gene: TRBV6-5; J gene: TRBJ1-1; D gene: -; clone size: -; CDR3 protein: CASGRATEAFF; CDR3 DNA: TGTGCCAGCGGCAGGGCGACTGAAGCTTTCTTT
V gene: TRBV3-1/TRBV3-2; J gene: TRBJ1-1; D gene: -; clone size: -; CDR3 protein: CASSQASEEAFF; CDR3 DNA: TGTGCCAGCAGCCAAGCGTCAGAAGAAGCTTTCTTT
V gene: TRBV5-1; J gene: TRBJ2-1; D gene: TRBD1; clone size: -; CDR3 protein: CASSLGQGLYNEQFF; CDR3 DNA: TGCGCCAGCAGCTTGGGACAGGGGCTATACAATGAGCAGTTCTTC
V gene: TRBV11-2; J gene: TRBJ1-1; D gene: -; clone size: -; CDR3 protein: CASSRGTGLGTEAFF; CDR3 DNA: TGTGCCAGCAGCCGCGGTACAGGCCTGGGGACTGAAGCTTTCTTT
V gene: TRBV6-5; J gene: TRBJ1-4; D gene: TRBD1; clone size: -; CDR3 protein: CASSRQGTNEKLFF; CDR3 DNA: TGTGCCAGCAGTAGACAGGGAACTAATGAAAAACTGTTTTTT
V gene: TRBV2; J gene: TRBJ2-1; D gene: -; clone size: -; CDR3 protein: CASKSRGSSYNEQFF; CDR3 DNA: TGTGCCAGCAAAAGCCGGGGAAGCTCCTACAATGAGCAGTTCTTC
V gene: TRBV7-7; J gene: TRBJ2-2; D gene: -; clone size: once; CDR3 protein: CASSSSGSNTGELFF; CDR3 DNA: TGTGCCAGCAGCTCGAGCGGCAGTAACACCGGGGAGCTGTTTTTT
V gene: TRBV10-2; J gene: TRBJ1-1; D gene: -; clone size: -; CDR3 protein: CASSATKTNTEAFF; CDR3 DNA: TGCGCCAGCAGTGCAACAAAAACGAACACTGAAGCTTTCTTT
V gene: TRBV11-2; J gene: TRBJ1-2; D gene: -; clone size: -; CDR3 protein: CASSHTGYGYTF; CDR3 DNA: TGTGCCAGCAGTCACACAGGGTACGGCTACACCTTC
V gene: TRBV27; J gene: TRBJ1-6; D gene: TRBD1; clone size: -; CDR3 protein: CASSARDRGWNSPLHF; CDR3 DNA: TGTGCCAGCAGCGCCCGGGACAGGGGGTGGAATTCACCCCTCCACTTT
V gene: TRBV28; J gene: TRBJ2-3; D gene: -; clone size: -; CDR3 protein: CASSFAGGPTNPQYF; CDR3 DNA: TGTGCCAGCAGTTTCGCCGGGGGGCCTACTAATCCGCAGTATTTT
V gene: TRBV4-2; J gene: TRBJ2-7; D gene: -; clone size: -; CDR3 protein: CASSQDGDSYYEQYF; CDR3 DNA: TGTGCCAGCAGCCAAGATGGAGACAGCTACTACGAGCAGTACTTC
V gene: TRBV6-1; J gene: TRBJ2-3; D gene: -; clone size: -; CDR3 protein: CASSEARLRDTQYF; CDR3 DNA: TGTGCCAGCAGTGAAGCCCGACTGCGAGATACGCAGTATTTT
V gene: TRBV9; J gene: TRBJ1-2; D gene: -; clone size: -; CDR3 protein: CASSVAGLIGYTF; CDR3 DNA: TGTGCCAGCAGCGTCGCGGGGTTAATTGGCTACACCTTC
V gene: TRBV5-1; J gene: TRBJ1-1; D gene: TRBD1; clone size: once; CDR3 protein: CASSPGTGSEAFF; CDR3 DNA: TGCGCCAGCAGCCCGGGGACAGGGTCTGAAGCTTTCTTT